This paragraph covers one T cell receptor beta chain sequence. Its antigen target is currently unknown. Including the terminal cysteine and phenylalanine, the CDR3 comprises 14 residues. Only the CDR3 region is kept as DNA, spanning 42 bases read in frame from base 1. The junction shows trimming of 3 bases on V and 4 bases on J, plus 13 bases between the germline ends. CDR1 and CDR2 (LNHDA, SQIVND) derive from the germline V gene (reference sequence). The CDR3 regions of human TCRbeta chains were analyzed by immunosequencing. In the original analysis: TCRs in the repertoires were compared against a reference library of SARS-CoV-2-specific TCRs that had been generated with the MIRA antigen-specificity platform. Breadth was defined as the fraction of unique TCRs that were SARS-CoV-2-associated, and depth was defined as the fraction of total T cells that were SARS-CoV-2-associated. Using the MIRA data, each spike-specific TCR was mapped to the spike region that the TCR reacts to and placed in a CD4 or CD8 class. Log10-transformed breadth and depth values were compared by one-way ANOVA with Sidak's multiple comparisons tests. Drawn from immuneACCESS, this table holds only the in-frame rearrangements with V and J called that TCRdb kept. Clones are partly lost; checked studies trace under half to an unresolved V gene and leave the rest unexplained. The D gene and trimming were derived from the DNA, and the V and J assignments and clone size from that table. The table kept for this sample lists over 120,000 clones. The ten largest account for roughly 2% of the sample.

Explained via the paper, the time point label denotes: baseline before first vaccination. Samples from vaccinated people were obtained from the UK trials COV001 and COV002, which included a single-blind randomized controlled phase 2/3 trial of AZD1222 (ChAdOx1 nCoV-19) in healthy adults. For TCRbeta chain sequencing, PBMC samples were collected from trial participants at day 0 and at day 28 after the second dose. This sample stems from a study of T cell responses to AZD1222 COVID-19 vaccine (dated by TCRdb to the early 2020s). In the study overall: TCR sequencing covered 230 to 250 trial participants: approximately 200 given two doses of AZD1222 and around 25 given two doses of MenACWY control vaccine. Trial participants were enrolled by age into subgroups of 18-55, 56-69 and 70-plus years, and roughly 150, 30 and 60 TCR-sequenced participants, respectively, were included in these subgroups.

Here is what the overall study found, with its caveats: The 56-69-year group was small, and its depth increase did not reach significance, likely because of low power. Conclusions about previously exposed vaccinees are limited because only five to seven AZD1222 recipients were SARS-CoV-2 seropositive at baseline. Participants were mostly white British, with more females than males. The authors suggested clonal diversity may have been underestimated. Vaccine-associated CD4 TCRs spanned the whole spike protein, with dominant responses in regions 160-218 and 743-854. Nearly half of unique spike-specific TCRs reportedly recognized epitopes outside regions mutated in the B.1.351 and B.1.1.7 variants. Because no day 14 peak-response samples were available, the repertoires could be characterized only after the peak T cell response. Spike-specific TCR breadth and depth rose significantly after two AZD1222 doses compared with day 0 and with MenACWY recipients.

The chain couples TRBV19 to TRBJ2-7, and possibly TRBD1, on 6 matching bases. Sequencing was done on a sample of peripheral blood. This TCR was sampled from an adult in good health. The CDR3 corresponds to CASSILGARYEQYF. The nucleotide sequence is TGTGCCAGTAGTATCCTGGGGGCGCGTTACGAGCAGTACTTC. Here the CDR3 is joined to the reference TRBV19 and TRBJ2-7 genes, and the full variable domain is: DGGITQSPKYLFRKEGQNVTLSCEQNLNHDAMYWYRQDPGQGLRLIYYSQIVNDFQKGDIAEGYSVSREKKESFPLTVTSAQKNPTAFYLCASSILGARYEQYFGPGTRLTVT.